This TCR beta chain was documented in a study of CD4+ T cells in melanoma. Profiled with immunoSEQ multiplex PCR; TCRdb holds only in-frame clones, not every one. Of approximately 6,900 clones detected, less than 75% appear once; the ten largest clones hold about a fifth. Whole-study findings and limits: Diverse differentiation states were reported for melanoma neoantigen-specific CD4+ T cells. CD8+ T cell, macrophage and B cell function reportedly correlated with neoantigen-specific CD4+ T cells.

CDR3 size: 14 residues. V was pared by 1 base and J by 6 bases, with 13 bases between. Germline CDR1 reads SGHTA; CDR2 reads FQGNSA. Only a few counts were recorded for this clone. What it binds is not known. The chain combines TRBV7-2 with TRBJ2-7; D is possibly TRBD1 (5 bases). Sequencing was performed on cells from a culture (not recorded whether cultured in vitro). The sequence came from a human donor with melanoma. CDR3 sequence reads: CASSLEGVPSEQYF. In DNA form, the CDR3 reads TGTGCCAGCAGCTTAGAAGGGGTCCCATCCGAGCAGTACTTC.